This T cell receptor beta chain appears in the sequencing data of a study of CD8+CD57+ T cells in acquired aplastic anemia (dated 2018 in TCRdb). For context, the study as a whole: A mean of roughly 2.9 ug of DNA, ranging from roughly 0.18 to 30 ug, was extracted from sorted CD4+ and CD8+ cells. CD8+CD57+ expansion was defined as frequency above the mean frequency observed in healthy subjects. Results and caveats for the whole study, not just this receptor: Roughly 30 CD8+ CDR3 sequences were shared between patients and controls but appeared highly expressed in patients and within their immunodominant clones. Between patients and healthy controls, no significant difference in CD8+ Simpson's diversity was found (P=0.060).

A word on this clonotype: Its antigen is unknown. Qualities for individual bases were not recorded, and no much larger clone is one base off.

Expansion of CD8+CD57+ cells had been shown by flow cytometry in the patients chosen for sequencing. Severe acquired aplastic anemia was diagnosed in all patients according to International Study of Aplastic Anemia and Agranulocytosis and Camitta criteria. At the time blood was sampled, none of the patients had received any therapy. The study deep-sequenced TCR repertoires of sorted CD4+ and CD8+ blood T cells from severe aplastic anemia patients and healthy subjects. Patients were enrolled in the USA under clinicaltrials.gov protocols 00001620, 01623167, 00001397, 00071045, 00081523 and 00961064. Ficoll-Paque density gradient centrifugation was used to isolate peripheral blood mononuclear cells. Before DNA extraction, CD4+ and CD8+ T cells were sorted by FACS or by magnetic beads. At the junction V is shortened by 1 base and J by 7 bases, with 11 bases in between. The CDR3 goes from the cysteine to the phenylalanine over 14 residues. The DNA shown is the 42-base CDR3, in frame from base 1. CDR1 SGHVS and CDR2 FNYEAQ were looked up in the germline V gene.

Genomic DNA was used as template for profiling of TCR beta VDJ combinations and CDR3 sequences. An Illumina HiSeq 2000 was used for TCR repertoire sequencing. Per the authors' processing: TRBV/TRBJ rearrangement plots, CDR3 size and DJ length profiles, and Simpson's diversity index were used to assess repertoires. The most abundant DNA sequence in the deep sequencing data was defined as the immunodominant clone. CDR3 amino acid sequences were checked for sharing between subjects and were compared against published repertoires and the VDJdb database. Starting from the raw public reads, TCRdb applied fastp trimming at Q25, assembled clones with MiXCR and retained in-frame beta chains. CDR3 protein sequences are deduplicated, and each keeps its most common genes and DNA. TCRdb, not the original authors, processed these V and J calls. The sample table holds around 170,000 distinct CDR3 sequences, of which around 45% were seen once. Around 9.7% of the sample lies in the top ten.

Material for sequencing was sorted CD4+, CD8+, or CD8+CD57+ T cells (not recorded which) from PBMCs. The receptor chain draws on TRBV7-6 and TRBJ1-5; TRBD1 is a possible D gene, resting on 6 matching bases. The TCR originated in a human donor with aplastic anemia. Read as DNA, the sequence is TGTGCCAGCAGCTTAGACGGGGGCGTCCAGCCCCAGCATTTT. It translates as CASSLDGGVQPQHF.